The rows below give T cell receptor beta chains drawn from one sample of a study of cytomegalovirus exposure and HLA in healthy donors. TCRdb's table, derived via immunoSEQ multiplex PCR, lists solely in-frame clones and lacks some. Its table records approximately 70,000 clones. The material sequenced was PBMCs. The receptors here all came from a female donor in good health and CMV-seropositive. Each CDR3 is given with its conserved first and last residue.

J,V,CDR3
TRBJ1-2,TRBV6-5,CASRSRGSASGYTF
TRBJ1-2,TRBV28,CASMIQAPYGYTF
TRBJ2-1,TRBV29-1,CSAENIKIGQFF
TRBJ2-7,TRBV28,CASSTGQGTYEQYF
TRBJ2-7,TRBV6-5,CASSRLAGGLGQYF
TRBJ2-1,TRBV9,CASSTGHFSSYNEQFF
TRBJ2-2,TRBV19,CASSILQSTGELFF
TRBJ2-1,TRBV5-1,CASNQRPNEQFF
TRBJ1-2,TRBV5-4,CASSQGGINYGYTF
TRBJ2-5,TRBV29-1,CSVTDRRSQETQYF
TRBJ1-4,TRBV7-9,CASSSRGVEKLFF
TRBJ2-2,TRBV6-6,CASTIRTGELFF
TRBJ2-7,TRBV2,CATLTGRMGYEQYF